The next 13 T cell receptor beta chains were all read from a single sample in a study of control samples from healthy donors and cancer patients (dated by TCRdb to the early 2020s). Library preparation used the immunoSEQ multiplex PCR assay. Held by TCRdb, this immuneACCESS table contains in-frame sequences only and omits some clones. Under half of the omission traces to an unresolved V gene where checked; the cause of the rest is unknown. The sample records approximately 150,000 clones, 88% of which are singletons. The ten largest clones add up to about 1.8% of the sample. Sequences were obtained from blood. These TCRs come from a man aged 18 to 29 in good health.

The J gene is TRBJ1-1, the V gene TRBV5-8, with D possibly matching TRBD1 (6 bases). The V end was cut by 0 bases, the J end by 7 bases, with 7 bases between. The CDR3 length is 12 residues. Germline-derived CDR1 and CDR2 are SGHTS and YDEGEE. CDR3 sequence reads: CASSLGTDEAFF. CDR3 nucleotides: TGTGCCAGCAGCTTGGGGACAGATGAAGCTTTCTTT.

As DNA, the CDR3 is TGTGCCAGCAGGGGGGACAATGAGCAGTTCTTC. This encodes CASRGDNEQFF. The chain uses TRBV25-1 and TRBJ2-1; D may match TRBD1 or TRBD2 (5 bases each). The CDR3 has 11 amino acids. Per the germline V gene, CDR1 is MGHDK and CDR2 is SYGVNS. V was clipped by 6 bases and J by 5 bases, with 5 bases between them.

The V call is TRBV30, the J call TRBJ2-5; 10 bases are a match to TRBD2. The CDR3 is made up of 13 amino acids. The V gene's germline CDR1 is GTSNPN and CDR2 SVGIG (reference sequence). Unmatched junction bases numbered 1, after V lost 5 bases and J lost 1 base. CDR3 sequence reads: CAWASGGQETQYF. The CDR3 DNA is TGTGCCTGGGCTAGCGGGGGCCAAGAGACCCAGTACTTC.

The sample holds a few counts of this clone. V usage is TRBV7-2 and J usage is TRBJ1-2; 7 bases agree with TRBD1. The trim removed 5 bases at V and 0 bases at J, leaving 6 bases unmatched. Germline-derived CDR1 and CDR2 are SGHTA and FQGNSA. The CDR3 totals 15 residues. As DNA, the CDR3 is TGTGCCAGCAGCAACAGACAGGGAGCTAACTATGGCTACACCTTC. It is translated as CASSNRQGANYGYTF.

The V gene is TRBV18, the J gene TRBJ1-4; 8 bases fit TRBD1. CDR1 is KGHSH, CDR2 LQKENI, per germline. The CDR3 is 15 residues long. Losses at the gene ends were 3 bases for V and 4 bases for J; bases not matched to a gene: 4. The CDR3 DNA reads as TGTGCCAGCTCACCCGGACAGGGAAGTAATGAAAAACTGTTTTTT. Its translation is CASSPGQGSNEKLFF.

The chain uses TRBV24-1 and TRBJ2-3; 8 bases map to TRBD2. This CDR3 is 13 amino acids long. From germline, CDR1 is KGHDR and CDR2 SFDVKD. After removal of 5 bases from V and 6 bases from J, the junction contained 3 bases not matched to a gene. This CDR3 reads CATSVTGGDTQYF. The CDR3 DNA follows: TGTGCCACCAGTGTCACGGGGGGGGATACGCAGTATTTT.

This sequence joins TRBV7-2 and TRBJ1-6; a weak D match, TRBD1 (5 bases). Germline lookup yields CDR1 SGHTA and CDR2 FQGNSA. V was trimmed by 10 bases and J by 5 bases, leaving 15 bases between them. The CDR3 sequence is 14 residues long. The CDR3: CAIYQGGNNSPLHF. CDR3 nucleotides: TGTGCCATCTACCAGGGCGGTAATAATTCACCCCTCCACTTT.

About this clone: The same CDR3 arises from other DNA sequences in this sample as well. The V gene is TRBV28, the J gene TRBJ1-2, with 8 bases matching TRBD1. Germline trimming cut 3 bases from V and 7 bases from J; bases unmatched to any gene: 1. This CDR3 has 12 residues. Germline CDR1 reads MDHEN; CDR2 reads SYDVKM. CDR3 residues: CASSFGQGGYTF. In nucleotides, the CDR3 is TGTGCCAGCAGTTTCGGACAGGGTGGCTACACCTTC.

J is TRBJ2-7 and V is TRBV28, with 7 positions matching TRBD1. The V and J ends lost 7 bases and 2 bases, in that order; junction bases with no gene match: 8. CDR1 and CDR2 from the germline V gene are MDHEN and SYDVKM. CDR3 length: 14 amino acids. Written as DNA, the CDR3 is TGTGCCAGCACCAGGGACAGCCCGACCTACGAGCAGTACTTC. Translated: CASTRDSPTYEQYF.

This clone was found a few times. The chain employs TRBV19 and TRBJ2-7; tentatively, D is TRBD2 (6 bases). Looked up from germline, CDR1 is LNHDA and CDR2 is SQIVND (reference sequence). The CDR3 contains 14 residues. Trimming cost V 2 bases and J 3 bases, with 11 bases left between them. DNA of the CDR3: TGTGCCAGTAGTATACGGGGAGGTAACTACGAGCAGTACTTC. This codes for CASSIRGGNYEQYF.

This clone has a single count. The rearrangement uses TRBV7-9 and TRBJ2-5; 10 nucleotides line up with TRBD1. The CDR3 has 14 amino acids. The germline gives CDR1 SEHNR, CDR2 FQNEAQ (reference sequence). Trimming at V came to 4 bases and at J to 6 bases, leaving 5 bases not matched to a gene. This chain's CDR3 is CASSSPGQGQTQYF. The CDR3 DNA is TGTGCCAGCAGCTCCCCGGGACAGGGGCAGACCCAGTACTTC. The complete variable domain, with remaining parts taken from reference TRBV7-9 and TRBJ2-5, reads DTGVSQNPRHKITKRGQNVTFRCDPISEHNRLYWYRQTLGQGPEFLTYFQNEAQLEKSRLLSDRFSAERPKGSFSTLEIQRTEQGDSAMYLCASSSPGQGQTQYFGPGTRLLVL.

This chain links TRBV6-2 or TRBV6-3 with TRBJ2-3, with no clear D. The CDR3 has 11 residues. Trimming left V 6 bases short and J 7 bases short, with 8 bases between. Germline values: CDR1 MNHEY, CDR2 SVGEGT. The CDR3, as DNA: TGTGCCAGCAGCACCGGGCATACGCAGTATTTT. This codes for CASSTGHTQYF.

The chain uses TRBV29-1 and TRBJ1-2; D is perhaps TRBD1 (5 bases). Germline V lookup: CDR1 SQVTM, CDR2 ANQGSEA. V was clipped by 4 bases and J by 5 bases, with 11 bases between them. The CDR3 loop spans 12 amino acids. The chain's CDR3 is CSVVSWGYGYTF. The CDR3 coding sequence is TGCAGCGTTGTATCATGGGGGTATGGCTACACCTTC. The variable domain in full, completed from reference TRBV29-1 and TRBJ1-2, reads SAVISQKPSRDICQRGTSLTIQCQVDSQVTMMFWYRQQPGQSLTLIATANQGSEATYESGFVIDKFPISRPNLTFSTLTVSNMSPEDSSIYLCSVVSWGYGYTFGSGTRLTVV.